This T cell receptor (beta chain) derives from a study of blood T cell repertoires in COVID-19. In the source study's methods: For nucleated cells, counts were estimated from reference gene primer amplification. Sequencing used immunoSEQ multiplex PCR; TCRdb keeps in-frame clones, though not all of them. The DNA was the basis for D and trimming; V, J and clone size are from that table. The sample holds about 110,000 clones, 84% seen once. In germline, CDR1 is MNHNY, CDR2 SVGAGI (reference sequence). The CDR3 consists of 16 residues. Trimming took 5 bases from V and 4 from J; bases not matched to a gene: 7.

The sequenced material came from peripheral blood. The chain couples TRBV6-6 to TRBJ2-1, with 11 bases lining up with TRBD2. This clonotype was sampled from a woman in her forties with acute or convalescent COVID-19. CDR3 DNA sequence: TGTGCCAGCAGTCGAGGCTTAGCGGGGGGGTACAATGAGCAGTTCTTC. Its translation is CASSRGLAGGYNEQFF.